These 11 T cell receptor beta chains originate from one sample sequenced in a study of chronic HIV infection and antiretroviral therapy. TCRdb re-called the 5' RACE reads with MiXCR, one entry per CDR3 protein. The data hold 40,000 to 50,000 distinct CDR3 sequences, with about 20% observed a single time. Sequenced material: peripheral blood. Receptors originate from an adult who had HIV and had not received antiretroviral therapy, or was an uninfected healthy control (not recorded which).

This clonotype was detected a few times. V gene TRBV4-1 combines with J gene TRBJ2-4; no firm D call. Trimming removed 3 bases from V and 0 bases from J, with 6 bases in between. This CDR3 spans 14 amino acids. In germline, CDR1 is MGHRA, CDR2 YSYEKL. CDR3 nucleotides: TGCGCCAGCAGCCAGCCTCTAGCCAAAAACATTCAGTACTTC. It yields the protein CASSQPLAKNIQYF.

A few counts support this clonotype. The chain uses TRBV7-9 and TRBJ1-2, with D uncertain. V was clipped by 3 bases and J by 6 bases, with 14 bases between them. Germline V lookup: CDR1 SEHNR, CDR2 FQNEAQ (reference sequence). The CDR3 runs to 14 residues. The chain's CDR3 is CASSLETASHGYTF. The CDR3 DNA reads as TGTGCCAGCAGCTTGGAAACCGCTTCTCATGGCTACACCTTC.

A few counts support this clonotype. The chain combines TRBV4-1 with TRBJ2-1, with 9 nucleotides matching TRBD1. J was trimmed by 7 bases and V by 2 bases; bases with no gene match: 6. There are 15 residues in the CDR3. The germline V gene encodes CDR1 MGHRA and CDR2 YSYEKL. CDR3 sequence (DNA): TGCGCCAGCAGCCAACCAGGACAGGGGATGAATGAGCAGTTCTTC. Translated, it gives CASSQPGQGMNEQFF.

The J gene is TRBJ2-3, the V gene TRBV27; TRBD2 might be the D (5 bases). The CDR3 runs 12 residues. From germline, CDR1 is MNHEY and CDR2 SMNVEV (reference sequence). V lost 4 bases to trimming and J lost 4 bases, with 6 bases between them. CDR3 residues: CASSYGADTQYF. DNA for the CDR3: TGTGCCAGCAGTTACGGGGCAGATACGCAGTATTTT.

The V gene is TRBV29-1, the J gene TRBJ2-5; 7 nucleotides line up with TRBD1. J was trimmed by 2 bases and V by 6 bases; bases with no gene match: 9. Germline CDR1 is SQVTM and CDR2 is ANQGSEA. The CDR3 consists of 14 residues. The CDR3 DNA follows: TGCAGCGTCCTTCCCTGGACAGGACAAGAGACCCAGTACTTC. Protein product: CSVLPWTGQETQYF.

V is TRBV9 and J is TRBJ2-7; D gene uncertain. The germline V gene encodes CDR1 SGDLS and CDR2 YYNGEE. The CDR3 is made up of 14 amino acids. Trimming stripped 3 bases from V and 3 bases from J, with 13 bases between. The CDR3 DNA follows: TGTGCCAGCAGCGCCGGAACCCCAAGCTACGAGCAGTACTTC. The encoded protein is CASSAGTPSYEQYF.

CDR3 sequence (DNA): TGTGCCAGCAGCATCCCCGGGACTAGCGGGAGCCAAGGGTACAATGAGCAGTTCTTC. Protein sequence: CASSIPGTSGSQGYNEQFF. V gene TRBV9 combines with J gene TRBJ2-1, with TRBD2 matching over 14 bases. The CDR3 runs 19 residues. Looked up from germline, CDR1 is SGDLS and CDR2 is YYNGEE. Trimming cost V 4 bases and J 4 bases; bases outside gene matches: 13.

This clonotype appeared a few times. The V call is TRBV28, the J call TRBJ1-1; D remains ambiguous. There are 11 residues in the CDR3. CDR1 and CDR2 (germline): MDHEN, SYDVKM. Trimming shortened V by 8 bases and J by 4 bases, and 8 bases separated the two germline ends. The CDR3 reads CASGLPTEAFF. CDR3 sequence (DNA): TGTGCCAGCGGGCTGCCCACTGAAGCTTTCTTT. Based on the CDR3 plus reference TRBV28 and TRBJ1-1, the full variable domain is DVKVTQSSRYLVKRTGEKVFLECVQDMDHENMFWYRQDPGLGLRLIYFSYDVKMKEKGDIPEGYSVSREKKERFSLILESASTNQTSMYLCASGLPTEAFFGQGTRLTVV.

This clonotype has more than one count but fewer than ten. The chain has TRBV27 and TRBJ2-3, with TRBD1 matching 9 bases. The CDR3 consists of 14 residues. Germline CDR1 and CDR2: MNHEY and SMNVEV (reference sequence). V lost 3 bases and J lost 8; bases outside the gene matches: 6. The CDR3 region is CASSLWDRASTQYF. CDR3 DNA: TGTGCCAGCAGTTTGTGGGACAGGGCTAGTACGCAGTATTTT.

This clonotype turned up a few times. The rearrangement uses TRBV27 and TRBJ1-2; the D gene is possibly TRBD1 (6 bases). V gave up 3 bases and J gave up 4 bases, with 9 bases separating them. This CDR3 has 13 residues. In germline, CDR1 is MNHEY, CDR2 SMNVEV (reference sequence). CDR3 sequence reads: CASSFDRRYGYTF. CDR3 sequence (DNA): TGTGCCAGCAGTTTTGACAGGCGCTATGGCTACACCTTC.

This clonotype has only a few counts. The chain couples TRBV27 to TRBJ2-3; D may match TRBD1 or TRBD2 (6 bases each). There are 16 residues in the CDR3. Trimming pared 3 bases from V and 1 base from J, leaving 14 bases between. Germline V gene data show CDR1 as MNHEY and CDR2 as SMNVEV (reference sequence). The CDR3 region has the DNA TGTGCCAGCAGTTTGAAGGGGGGCCGAGGCACAGATACGCAGTATTTT. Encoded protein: CASSLKGGRGTDTQYF.